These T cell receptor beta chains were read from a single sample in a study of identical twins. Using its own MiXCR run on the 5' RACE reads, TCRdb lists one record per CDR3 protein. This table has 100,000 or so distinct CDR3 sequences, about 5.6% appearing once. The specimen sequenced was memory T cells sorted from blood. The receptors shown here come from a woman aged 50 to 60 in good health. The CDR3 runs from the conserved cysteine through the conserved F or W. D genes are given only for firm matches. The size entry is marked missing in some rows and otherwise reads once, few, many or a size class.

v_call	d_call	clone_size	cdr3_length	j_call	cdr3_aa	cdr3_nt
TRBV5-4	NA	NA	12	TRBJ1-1	CASREGHREAFF	TGTGCCAGCAGAGAGGGGCACAGGGAAGCTTTCTTT
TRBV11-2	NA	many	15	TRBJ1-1	CASSPRAGQNTEAFF	TGTGCCAGCAGCCCTCGGGCCGGCCAGAACACTGAAGCTTTCTTT
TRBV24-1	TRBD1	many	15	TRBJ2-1	CATSGTGGSYNEQFF	TGTGCCACCAGTGGCACAGGGGGCTCCTACAATGAGCAGTTCTTC
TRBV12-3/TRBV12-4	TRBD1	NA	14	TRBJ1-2	CASSLSGTGFGYTF	TGTGCCAGCAGTTTGTCTGGGACAGGGTTTGGCTACACCTTC
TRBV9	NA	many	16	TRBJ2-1	CASSVDRGGTYNEQFF	TGTGCCAGCAGCGTAGATAGGGGGGGGACCTACAATGAGCAGTTCTTC
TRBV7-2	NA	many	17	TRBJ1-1	CASSPPRRFRLNTEAFF	TGTGCCAGCAGCCCCCCGAGGAGGTTTCGGTTAAACACTGAAGCTTTCTTT
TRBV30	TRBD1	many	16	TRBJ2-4	CAWSSKGQARRNIQYF	TGTGCCTGGAGTTCGAAGGGACAGGCAAGAAGAAACATTCAGTACTTC
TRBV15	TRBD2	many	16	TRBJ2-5	CATSKESGRAGETQYF	TGTGCCACCAGCAAAGAAAGCGGGAGGGCCGGAGAGACCCAGTACTTC
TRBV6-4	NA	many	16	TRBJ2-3	CASSVSTEGGTDTQYF	TGTGCCAGCAGTGTGTCAACGGAGGGGGGCACAGATACGCAGTATTTT
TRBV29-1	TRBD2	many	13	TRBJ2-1	CSVGTSGSAEQFF	TGCAGCGTTGGGACTAGCGGGAGCGCTGAGCAGTTCTTC
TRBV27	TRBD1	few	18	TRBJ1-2	CASSSSITRDSANYGYTF	TGTGCCAGCAGCTCATCAATCACCCGGGACAGTGCTAACTATGGCTACACCTTC
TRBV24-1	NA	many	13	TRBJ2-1	CATSDRPVDEQFF	TGTGCCACCAGTGACAGACCCGTAGATGAGCAGTTCTTC
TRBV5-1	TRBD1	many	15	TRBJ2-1	CASSLEGGWGNEQFF	TGCGCCAGCAGCTTGGAAGGGGGCTGGGGCAATGAGCAGTTCTTC
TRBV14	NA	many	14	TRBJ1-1	CASSPLRGDTEAFF	TGTGCCAGCAGTCCCCTGCGGGGGGACACTGAAGCTTTCTTT
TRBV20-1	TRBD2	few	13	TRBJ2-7	CSGTSGSWYEQYF	TGCAGTGGCACTAGCGGGAGTTGGTACGAGCAGTACTTC
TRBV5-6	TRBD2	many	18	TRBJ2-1	CASSLRVGLAGGRYEQFF	TGTGCCAGCAGCTTGCGTGTTGGACTAGCGGGAGGTCGCTATGAGCAGTTCTTC
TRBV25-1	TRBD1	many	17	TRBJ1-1	CASSESGRGVGNTEAFF	TGTGCCAGCAGTGAATCTGGCAGGGGGGTTGGGAACACTGAAGCTTTCTTT
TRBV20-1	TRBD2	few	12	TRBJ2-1	CSAWGGYNEQFF	TGCAGTGCTTGGGGGGGCTACAATGAGCAGTTCTTC
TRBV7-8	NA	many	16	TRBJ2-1	CASSPGAGAFFNEQFF	TGTGCCAGCAGCCCCGGGGCGGGGGCCTTTTTCAATGAGCAGTTCTTC
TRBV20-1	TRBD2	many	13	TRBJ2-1	CSAGLAGWNEQFF	TGCAGTGCAGGACTAGCGGGATGGAATGAGCAGTTCTTC
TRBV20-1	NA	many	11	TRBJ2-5	CSAESYETQYF	TGCAGTGCTGAAAGTTACGAGACCCAGTACTTC
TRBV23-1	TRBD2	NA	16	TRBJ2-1	CACTGGGRLRIDEQFF	TGCGCCTGCACCGGCGGGGGGCGCCTCCGAATAGATGAGCAGTTCTTC
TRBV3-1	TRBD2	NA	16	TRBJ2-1	CASSQAGGVSYNEQFF	TGTGCCAGCAGCCAGGCCGGGGGGGTATCCTACAATGAGCAGTTCTTC
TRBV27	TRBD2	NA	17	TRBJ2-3	CASSLRGTSGSTDTQYF	TGTGCCAGCAGTTTACGGGGGACTAGCGGGAGCACAGATACGCAGTATTTT
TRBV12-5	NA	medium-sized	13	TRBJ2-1	CASGFDGYNEQFF	TGTGCTAGTGGTTTCGACGGCTACAATGAGCAGTTCTTC
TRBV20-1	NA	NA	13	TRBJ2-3	CSAPSVRTDTQYF	TGCAGTGCGCCTTCGGTGAGGACAGATACGCAGTATTTT
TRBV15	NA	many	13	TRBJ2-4	CATSRDLFDIQYF	TGTGCCACCAGCAGAGATCTTTTTGACATTCAGTACTTC
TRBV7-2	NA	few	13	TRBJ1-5	CASSLRANQPQHF	TGTGCCAGCAGTCTTCGGGCCAATCAGCCCCAGCATTTT
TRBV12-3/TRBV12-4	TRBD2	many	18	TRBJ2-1	CASSFLASGRNSYNEQFF	TGTGCCAGCAGTTTTTTGGCTAGCGGGAGGAACTCCTACAATGAGCAGTTCTTC
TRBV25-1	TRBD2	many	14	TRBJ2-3	CASSGLADTDTQYF	TGTGCCAGCAGTGGGCTAGCGGACACAGATACGCAGTATTTT